The rows below give T cell receptor beta chains drawn from one sample of a study of T-cell memory formation after mild COVID-19. TCRdb re-called the 5' RACE reads through MiXCR, storing one row per CDR3 protein. The sample has roughly 320,000 distinct CDR3 sequences, over 25% seen once; the top ten hold about 14%. Sequencing was done on a sample of PBMCs or a T cell subset sorted from them (not recorded which). The receptors stem from an adult woman who had mild COVID-19 (a few samples of this study predate the infection). Cell type and time point are not known. Each CDR3 is given with its conserved first and last residue. The D gene is left open where the match is weak. Some rows have no size entry. The others give once, few or many, or a class for an expanded clone.

>TRBV7-2|TRBD2|TRBJ2-5|.
CASSSRAGRQETQYF
TGTGCCAGCAGCTCGAGGGCCGGGAGGCAAGAGACCCAGTACTTC
>TRBV29-1|.|TRBJ2-7|few
CSVKEPSNYEQYF
TGCAGCGTGAAGGAACCTTCCAACTACGAGCAGTACTTC
>TRBV5-1|TRBD2|TRBJ2-7|few
CASSLGSGGGYEQYF
TGCGCCAGCAGCCTGGGATCCGGGGGGGGCTACGAGCAGTACTTC
>TRBV5-1|TRBD2|TRBJ2-1|.
CASSGYGLAGAHEQFF
TGCGCCAGCAGCGGATACGGACTAGCGGGAGCCCATGAGCAGTTCTTC
>TRBV4-3|TRBD1|TRBJ1-2|.
CASSPDRDRAYGYTF
TGCGCCAGCAGCCCCGACCGGGACAGGGCCTATGGCTACACCTTC
>TRBV10-3|TRBD1|TRBJ2-3|.
CAISAREPHQGVGDTDTQYF
TGTGCCATCAGTGCCCGCGAACCCCATCAGGGGGTAGGGGACACAGATACGCAGTATTTT
>TRBV25-1|.|TRBJ1-2|few
CASSEFYTDYGYTF
TGTGCCAGCAGTGAATTTTATACAGACTATGGCTACACCTTC
>TRBV7-3|.|TRBJ2-2|.
CASRITGELFF
TGTGCCAGCAGGATCACCGGGGAGCTGTTTTTT
>TRBV24-1|.|TRBJ1-6|many
CATMAGLDSPLHF
TGTGCCACCATGGCAGGCCTCGATTCACCCCTCCACTTT
>TRBV2|.|TRBJ2-3|.
CASSGDSIHSDTQYF
TGTGCCAGCAGTGGCGACTCAATCCACTCAGATACGCAGTATTTT
>TRBV5-5|TRBD1|TRBJ2-1|many
CASSLGTGSYNEQFF
TGTGCCAGCAGCCTAGGGACAGGCTCCTACAATGAGCAGTTCTTC
>TRBV6-6|.|TRBJ2-7|.
CASGAYEQYF
TGTGCCAGCGGGGCCTACGAGCAGTACTTC
>TRBV6-2/TRBV6-3|.|TRBJ2-7|.
CASRNRQVLAYEQYF
TGTGCCAGCAGAAATCGACAGGTTCTGGCCTACGAGCAGTACTTC
>TRBV7-8|.|TRBJ2-7|.
CASSAPSTGIEQYF
TGTGCCAGCAGCGCCCCATCTACAGGGATCGAGCAGTACTTC
>TRBV7-9|.|TRBJ1-1|few
CASSPAATANTEAFF
TGTGCCAGCAGCCCCGCGGCGACGGCTAACACTGAAGCTTTCTTT
>TRBV6-2/TRBV6-3|.|TRBJ2-1|.
CATSGPLGNEQFF
TGTGCCACCTCGGGACCTCTAGGAAACGAGCAGTTCTTC
>TRBV18|.|TRBJ2-7|.
CASSTGTTDSYEQYF
TGTGCCAGCTCAACCGGGACAACCGACTCCTACGAGCAGTACTTC
>TRBV4-1|.|TRBJ1-1|few
CASSQDANRVPTEAFF
TGCGCCAGCAGCCAAGACGCCAACAGGGTCCCCACTGAAGCTTTCTTT
>TRBV20-1|TRBD2|TRBJ2-7|.
CSAGTSGNPYEQYF
TGCAGTGCAGGGACTAGCGGGAACCCCTACGAGCAGTACTTC
>TRBV5-4|.|TRBJ2-3|.
CASSSWSGSTDTQYF
TGTGCCAGCAGCTCTTGGAGCGGATCCACAGATACGCAGTATTTT
>TRBV19|.|TRBJ2-3|.
CASSIVPSSAEPDTQYF
TGTGCCAGTAGTATAGTCCCCTCTAGCGCCGAACCAGATACGCAGTATTTT
>TRBV7-8|.|TRBJ2-2|few
CASSPREGALPNTGELFF
TGTGCCAGCAGCCCCCGAGAAGGGGCGCTTCCGAACACCGGGGAGCTGTTTTTT
>TRBV7-9|.|TRBJ1-3|.
CASSLAIHGTGNTIYF
TGTGCCAGCAGCTTAGCCATACATGGCACTGGAAACACCATATATTTT
>TRBV6-1|.|TRBJ2-7|.
CASSLGYPSYEQYF
TGTGCCAGCAGCCTGGGGTATCCTTCCTACGAGCAGTACTTC
>TRBV27|.|TRBJ1-1|few
CASSLVFGEGRFGTEAFF
TGTGCCAGCAGTTTAGTTTTCGGGGAAGGACGATTTGGCACTGAAGCTTTCTTT
>TRBV12-3/TRBV12-4|.|TRBJ1-1|.
CASSFNLNTEAFF
TGTGCCAGCAGTTTTAACCTGAACACTGAAGCTTTCTTT
>TRBV18|TRBD2|TRBJ2-5|.
CASSPRGIDETQYF
TGTGCCAGCTCACCGCGGGGGATCGATGAGACCCAGTACTTC
>TRBV7-2|.|TRBJ2-1|few
CASSLGPPGAGDNEQFF
TGTGCCAGCAGCTTAGGGCCCCCGGGGGCGGGCGACAATGAGCAGTTCTTC
>TRBV28|.|TRBJ1-5|many
CASTLGLQGSQPQHF
TGTGCCAGCACCTTAGGATTGCAGGGGAGTCAGCCCCAGCATTTT